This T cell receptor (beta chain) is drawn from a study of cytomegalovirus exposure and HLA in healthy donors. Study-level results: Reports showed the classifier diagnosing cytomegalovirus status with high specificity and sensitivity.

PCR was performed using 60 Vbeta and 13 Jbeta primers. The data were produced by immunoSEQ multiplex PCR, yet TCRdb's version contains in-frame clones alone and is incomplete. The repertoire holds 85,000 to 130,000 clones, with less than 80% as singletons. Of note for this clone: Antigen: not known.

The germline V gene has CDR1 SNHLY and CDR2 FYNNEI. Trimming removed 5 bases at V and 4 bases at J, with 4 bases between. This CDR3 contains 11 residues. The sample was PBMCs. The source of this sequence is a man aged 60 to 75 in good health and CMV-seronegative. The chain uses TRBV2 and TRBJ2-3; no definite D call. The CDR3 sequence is CASSRADTQYF. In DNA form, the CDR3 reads TGTGCCAGCAGTCGGGCAGATACGCAGTATTTT.